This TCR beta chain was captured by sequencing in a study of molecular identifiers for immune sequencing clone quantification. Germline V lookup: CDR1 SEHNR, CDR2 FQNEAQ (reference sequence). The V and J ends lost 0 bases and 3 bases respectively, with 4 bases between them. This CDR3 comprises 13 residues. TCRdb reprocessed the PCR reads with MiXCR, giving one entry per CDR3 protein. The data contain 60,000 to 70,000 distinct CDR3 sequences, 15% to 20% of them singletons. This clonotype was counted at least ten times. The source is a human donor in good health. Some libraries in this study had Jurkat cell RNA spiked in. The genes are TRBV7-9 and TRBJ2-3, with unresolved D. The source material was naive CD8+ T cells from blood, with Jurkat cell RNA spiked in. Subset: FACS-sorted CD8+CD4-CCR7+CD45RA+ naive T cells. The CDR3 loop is CASSLAPTDTQYF. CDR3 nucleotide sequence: TGTGCCAGCAGCTTAGCGCCGACAGATACGCAGTATTTT. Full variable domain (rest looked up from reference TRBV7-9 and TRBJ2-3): DTGVSQNPRHKITKRGQNVTFRCDPISEHNRLYWYRQTLGQGPEFLTYFQNEAQLEKSRLLSDRFSAERPKGSFSTLEIQRTEQGDSAMYLCASSLAPTDTQYFGPGTRLTVL.